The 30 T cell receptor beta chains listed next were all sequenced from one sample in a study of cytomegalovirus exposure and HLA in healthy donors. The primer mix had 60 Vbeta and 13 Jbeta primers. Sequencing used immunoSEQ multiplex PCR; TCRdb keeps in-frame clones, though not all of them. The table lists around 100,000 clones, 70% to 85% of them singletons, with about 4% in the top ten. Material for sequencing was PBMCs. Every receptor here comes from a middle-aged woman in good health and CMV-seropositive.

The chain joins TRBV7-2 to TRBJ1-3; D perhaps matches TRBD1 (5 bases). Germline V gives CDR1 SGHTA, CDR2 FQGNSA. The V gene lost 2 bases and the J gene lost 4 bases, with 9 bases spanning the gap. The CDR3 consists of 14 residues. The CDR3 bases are TGTGCCAGCAGCTTATTAGGGGCCGGAAACACCATATATTTT. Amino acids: CASSLLGAGNTIYF.

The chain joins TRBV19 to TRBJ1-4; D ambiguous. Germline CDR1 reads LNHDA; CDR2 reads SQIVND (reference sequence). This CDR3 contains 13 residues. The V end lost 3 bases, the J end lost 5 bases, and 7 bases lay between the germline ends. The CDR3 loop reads CASSIVGNEKLFF. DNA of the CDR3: TGTGCCAGTAGTATTGTCGGGAATGAAAAACTGTTTTTT.

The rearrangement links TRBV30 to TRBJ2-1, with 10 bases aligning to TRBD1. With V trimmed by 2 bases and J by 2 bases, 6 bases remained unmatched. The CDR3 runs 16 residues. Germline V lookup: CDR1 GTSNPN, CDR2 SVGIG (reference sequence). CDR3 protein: CAWSPTGTGAYNEQFF. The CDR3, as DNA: TGTGCCTGGAGTCCTACCGGGACAGGGGCCTACAATGAGCAGTTCTTC. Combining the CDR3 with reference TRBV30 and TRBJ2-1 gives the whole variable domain SQTIHQWPATLVQPVGSPLSLECTVEGTSNPNLYWYRQAAGRGLQLLFYSVGIGQISSEVPQNLSASRPQDRQFILSSKKLLLSDSGFYLCAWSPTGTGAYNEQFFGPGTRLTVL.

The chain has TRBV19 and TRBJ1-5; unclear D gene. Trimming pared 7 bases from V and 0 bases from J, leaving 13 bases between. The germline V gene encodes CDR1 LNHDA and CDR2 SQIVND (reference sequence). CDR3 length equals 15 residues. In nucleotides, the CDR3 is TGTGCCAGTACACCCCTACTTTATAGCAATCAGCCCCAGCATTTT. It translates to CASTPLLYSNQPQHF.

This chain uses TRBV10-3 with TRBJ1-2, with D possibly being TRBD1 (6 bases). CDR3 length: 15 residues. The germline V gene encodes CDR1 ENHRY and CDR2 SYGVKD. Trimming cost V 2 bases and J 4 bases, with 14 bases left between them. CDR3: CAISELRTEGYGYTF. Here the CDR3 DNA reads TGTGCCATCAGTGAGCTCCGGACAGAAGGCTATGGCTACACCTTC.

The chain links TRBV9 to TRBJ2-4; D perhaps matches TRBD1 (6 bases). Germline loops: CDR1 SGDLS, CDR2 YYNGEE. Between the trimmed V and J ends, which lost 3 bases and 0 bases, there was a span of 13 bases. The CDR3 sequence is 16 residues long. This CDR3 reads CASSADRSLAKNIQYF. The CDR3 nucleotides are TGTGCCAGCAGCGCCGACAGGTCATTAGCCAAAAACATTCAGTACTTC.

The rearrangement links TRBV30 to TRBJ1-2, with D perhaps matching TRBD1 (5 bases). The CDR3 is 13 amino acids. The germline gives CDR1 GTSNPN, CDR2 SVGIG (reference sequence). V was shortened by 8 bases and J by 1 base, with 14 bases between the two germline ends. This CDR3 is CARGGALNYGYTF. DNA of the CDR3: TGTGCCAGGGGAGGGGCACTTAACTATGGCTACACCTTC.

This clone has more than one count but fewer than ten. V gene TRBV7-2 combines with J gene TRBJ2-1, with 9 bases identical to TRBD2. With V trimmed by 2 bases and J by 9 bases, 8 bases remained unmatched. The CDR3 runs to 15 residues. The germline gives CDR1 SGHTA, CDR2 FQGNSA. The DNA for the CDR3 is TGTGCCAGCAGCTTAAGTAGCGGGAGTAGATTTGAGCAGTTCTTC. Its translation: CASSLSSGSRFEQFF.

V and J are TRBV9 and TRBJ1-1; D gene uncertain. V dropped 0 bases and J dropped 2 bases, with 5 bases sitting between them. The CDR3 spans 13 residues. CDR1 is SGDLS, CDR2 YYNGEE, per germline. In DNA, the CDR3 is TGTGCCAGCAGCGTAGCCATCAACACTGAAGCTTTCTTT. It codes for CASSVAINTEAFF.

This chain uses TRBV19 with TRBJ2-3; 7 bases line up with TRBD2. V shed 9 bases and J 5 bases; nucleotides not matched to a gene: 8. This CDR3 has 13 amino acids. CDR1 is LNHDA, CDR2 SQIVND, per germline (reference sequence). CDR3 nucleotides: TGTGCCAGCGGGGGGAGGGTTGGAGATACGCAGTATTTT. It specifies CASGGRVGDTQYF.

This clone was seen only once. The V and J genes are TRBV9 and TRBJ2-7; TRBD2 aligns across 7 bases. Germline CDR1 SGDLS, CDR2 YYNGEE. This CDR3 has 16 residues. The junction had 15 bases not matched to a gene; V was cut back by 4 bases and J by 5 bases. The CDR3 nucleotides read TGTGCCAGCAGCCTCAGCGGGCGCGGGAGCGGCCACGAGCAGTACTTC. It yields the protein CASSLSGRGSGHEQYF.

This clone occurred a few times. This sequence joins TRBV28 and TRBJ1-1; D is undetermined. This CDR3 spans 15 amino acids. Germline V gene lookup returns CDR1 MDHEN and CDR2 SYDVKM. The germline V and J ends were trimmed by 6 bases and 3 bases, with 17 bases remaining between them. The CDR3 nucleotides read TGTGCCAGCAGCGAGCCTGGAGGGTCCGACACTGAAGCTTTCTTT. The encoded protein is CASSEPGGSDTEAFF.

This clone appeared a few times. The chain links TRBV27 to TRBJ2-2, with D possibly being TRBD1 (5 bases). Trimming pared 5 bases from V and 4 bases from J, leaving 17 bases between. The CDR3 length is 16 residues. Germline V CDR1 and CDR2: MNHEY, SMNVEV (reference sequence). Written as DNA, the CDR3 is TGTGCCAGCAGTGCGGCTCGGCAGGGCAGCACCGGGGAGCTGTTTTTT. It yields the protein CASSAARQGSTGELFF.

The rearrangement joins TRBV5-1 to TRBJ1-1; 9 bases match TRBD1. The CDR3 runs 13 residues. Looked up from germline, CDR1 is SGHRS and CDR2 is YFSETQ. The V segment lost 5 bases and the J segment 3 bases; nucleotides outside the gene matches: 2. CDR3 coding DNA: TGCGCCAGCAGAACAGGGGGCTACACTGAAGCTTTCTTT. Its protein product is CASRTGGYTEAFF.

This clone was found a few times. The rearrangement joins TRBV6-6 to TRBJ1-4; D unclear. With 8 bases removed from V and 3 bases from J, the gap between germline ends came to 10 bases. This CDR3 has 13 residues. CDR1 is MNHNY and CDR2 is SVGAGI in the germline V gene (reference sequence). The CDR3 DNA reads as TGTGCCAGCTCAGGCTGGGCTAATGAAAAACTGTTTTTT. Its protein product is CASSGWANEKLFF.

The CDR3 is CSAERTGMNTEAFF. The CDR3 DNA follows: TGCAGCGCAGAAAGGACAGGGATGAACACTGAAGCTTTCTTT. The chain uses TRBV29-1 and TRBJ1-1; 8 bases match TRBD1. V lost 7 bases, J lost 0 bases, and 7 bases stayed unmatched. Germline lookup yields CDR1 SQVTM and CDR2 ANQGSEA. The CDR3 loop spans 14 amino acids. The whole variable domain, filled in from reference TRBV29-1 and TRBJ1-1, reads SAVISQKPSRDICQRGTSLTIQCQVDSQVTMMFWYRQQPGQSLTLIATANQGSEATYESGFVIDKFPISRPNLTFSTLTVSNMSPEDSSIYLCSAERTGMNTEAFFGQGTRLTVV.

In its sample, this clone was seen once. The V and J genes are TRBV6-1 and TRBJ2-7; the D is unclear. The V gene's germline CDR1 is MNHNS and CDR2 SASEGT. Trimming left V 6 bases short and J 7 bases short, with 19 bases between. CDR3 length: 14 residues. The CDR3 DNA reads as TGTGCCAGCAGACTGTCATCTGTTCCGTTGGAGCAGTACTTC. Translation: CASRLSSVPLEQYF.

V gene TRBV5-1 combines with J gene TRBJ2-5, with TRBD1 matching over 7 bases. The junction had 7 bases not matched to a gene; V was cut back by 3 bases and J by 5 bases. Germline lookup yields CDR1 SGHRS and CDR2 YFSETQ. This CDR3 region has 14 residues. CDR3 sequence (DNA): TGCGCCAGCAGCTCAGGGACAGACTGGGAGACCCAGTACTTC. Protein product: CASSSGTDWETQYF.

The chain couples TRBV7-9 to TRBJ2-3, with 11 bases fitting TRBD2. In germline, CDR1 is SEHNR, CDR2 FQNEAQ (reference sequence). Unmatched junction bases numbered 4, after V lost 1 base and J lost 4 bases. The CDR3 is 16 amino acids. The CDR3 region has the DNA TGTGCCAGCAGCTTAGGACTAGCGGGGCTGGCAGATACGCAGTATTTT. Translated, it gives CASSLGLAGLADTQYF.

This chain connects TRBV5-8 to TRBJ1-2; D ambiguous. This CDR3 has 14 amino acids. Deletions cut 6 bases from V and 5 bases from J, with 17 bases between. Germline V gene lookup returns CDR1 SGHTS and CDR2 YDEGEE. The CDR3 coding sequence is TGTGCCAGCATCCTCGTACCCAAGACATATGGCTACACCTTC. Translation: CASILVPKTYGYTF.

This CDR3 is CASSSRVQWGGTYNEQFF. CDR3 DNA sequence: TGTGCCAGCAGCTCTAGGGTCCAGTGGGGGGGGACCTACAATGAGCAGTTCTTC. The chain is built from TRBV7-2 and TRBJ2-1; TRBD2 aligns across 7 bases. There are 18 residues in the CDR3. The germline gives CDR1 SGHTA, CDR2 FQGNSA. Trimming cost V 4 bases and J 2 bases; bases outside gene matches: 14.

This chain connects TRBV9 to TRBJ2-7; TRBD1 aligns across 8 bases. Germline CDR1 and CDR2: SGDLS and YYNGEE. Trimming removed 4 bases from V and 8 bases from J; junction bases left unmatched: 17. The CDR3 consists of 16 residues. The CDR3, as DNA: TGTGCCAGCAGCCCCCAAGCGGCCCAGGGGGCCTCCAAGCAGTACTTC. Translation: CASSPQAAQGASKQYF. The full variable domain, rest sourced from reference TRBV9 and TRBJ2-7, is DSGVTQTPKHLITATGQRVTLRCSPRSGDLSVYWYQQSLDQGLQFLIQYYNGEERAKGNILERFSAQQFPDLHSELNLSSLELGDSALYFCASSPQAAQGASKQYFGPGTRLTVT.

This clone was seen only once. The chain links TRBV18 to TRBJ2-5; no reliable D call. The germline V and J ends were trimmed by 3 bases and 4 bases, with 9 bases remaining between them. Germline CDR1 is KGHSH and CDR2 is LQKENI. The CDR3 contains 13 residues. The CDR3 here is CASSPELGETQYF. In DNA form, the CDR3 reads TGTGCCAGCTCACCGGAGCTCGGAGAGACCCAGTACTTC. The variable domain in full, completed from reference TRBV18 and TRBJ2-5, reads NAGVMQNPRHLVRRRGQEARLRCSPMKGHSHVYWYRQLPEEGLKFMVYLQKENIIDESGMPKERFSAEFPKEGPSILRIQQVVRGDSAAYFCASSPELGETQYFGPGTRLLVL.

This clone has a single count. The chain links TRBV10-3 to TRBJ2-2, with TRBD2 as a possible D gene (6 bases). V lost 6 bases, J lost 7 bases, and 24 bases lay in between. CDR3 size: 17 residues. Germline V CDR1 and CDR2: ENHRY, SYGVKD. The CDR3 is CAISIQSGGTVGGELFF. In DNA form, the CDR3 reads TGTGCCATCAGCATTCAGTCCGGGGGAACCGTAGGCGGGGAGCTGTTTTTT.

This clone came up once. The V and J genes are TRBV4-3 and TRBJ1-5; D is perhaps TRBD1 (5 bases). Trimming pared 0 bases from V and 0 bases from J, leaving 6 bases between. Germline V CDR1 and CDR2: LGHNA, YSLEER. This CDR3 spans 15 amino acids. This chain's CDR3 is CASSQETDSNQPQHF. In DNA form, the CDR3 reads TGCGCCAGCAGCCAAGAGACAGATAGCAATCAGCCCCAGCATTTT.

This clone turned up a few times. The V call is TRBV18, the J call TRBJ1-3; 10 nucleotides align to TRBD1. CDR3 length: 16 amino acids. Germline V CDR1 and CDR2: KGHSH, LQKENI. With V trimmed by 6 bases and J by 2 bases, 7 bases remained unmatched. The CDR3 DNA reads TGTGCCAGCTCTCGACAGGGGGCAAATCCTGGAAACACCATATATTTT. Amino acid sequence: CASSRQGANPGNTIYF.

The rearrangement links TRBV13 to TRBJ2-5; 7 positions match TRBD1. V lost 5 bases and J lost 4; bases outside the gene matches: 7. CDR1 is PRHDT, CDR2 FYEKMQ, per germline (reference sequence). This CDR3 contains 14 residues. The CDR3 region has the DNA TGTGCCAGCAGCAACAGGGGTAAGGGAGAGACCCAGTACTTC. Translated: CASSNRGKGETQYF.

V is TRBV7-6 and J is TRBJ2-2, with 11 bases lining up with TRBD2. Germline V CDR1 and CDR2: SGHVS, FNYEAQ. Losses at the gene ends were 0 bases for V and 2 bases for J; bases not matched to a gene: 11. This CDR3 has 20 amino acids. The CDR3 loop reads CASSLAGLAGGRRNTGELFF. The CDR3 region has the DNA TGTGCCAGCAGCTTAGCGGGGCTAGCGGGGGGACGACGAAACACCGGGGAGCTGTTTTTT.

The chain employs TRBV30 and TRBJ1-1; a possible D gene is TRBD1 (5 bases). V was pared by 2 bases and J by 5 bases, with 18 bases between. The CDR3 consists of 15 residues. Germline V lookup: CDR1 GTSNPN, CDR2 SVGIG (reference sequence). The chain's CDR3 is CAWSLGRWGRTEAFF. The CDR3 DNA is TGTGCCTGGAGTCTGGGACGGTGGGGGAGGACTGAAGCTTTCTTT. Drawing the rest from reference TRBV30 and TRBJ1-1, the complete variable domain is SQTIHQWPATLVQPVGSPLSLECTVEGTSNPNLYWYRQAAGRGLQLLFYSVGIGQISSEVPQNLSASRPQDRQFILSSKKLLLSDSGFYLCAWSLGRWGRTEAFFGQGTRLTVV.

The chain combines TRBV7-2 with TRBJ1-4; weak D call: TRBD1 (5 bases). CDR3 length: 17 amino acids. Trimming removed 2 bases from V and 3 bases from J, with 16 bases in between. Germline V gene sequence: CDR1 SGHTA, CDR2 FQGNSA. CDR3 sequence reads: CASSLLGPATSNEKLFF. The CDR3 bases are TGTGCCAGCAGCTTATTGGGGCCGGCAACTTCTAATGAAAAACTGTTTTTT. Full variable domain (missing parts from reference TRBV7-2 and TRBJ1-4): GAGVSQSPSNKVTEKGKDVELRCDPISGHTALYWYRQSLGQGLEFLIYFQGNSAPDKSGLPSDRFSAERTGGSVSTLTIQRTQQEDSAVYLCASSLLGPATSNEKLFFGSGTQLSVL.